This is a list of T cell receptor beta chains from one sample in a study of cytomegalovirus exposure and HLA in healthy donors. Clones were sequenced by immunoSEQ multiplex PCR, and TCRdb holds only the in-frame ones, with some missing. The table lists more than 90,000 clones, approximately 72% of them singletons. Sequenced input: PBMCs. The receptors originated from a man between 35 and 55 years old in good health and CMV-seropositive. The CDR3 runs from the conserved cysteine through the conserved F or W. The D gene is left open where the match is weak. Clone size, where shown, is once, few, many, or a class for clones that have expanded.

D: TRBD1; J: TRBJ1-6; V: TRBV6-1; size: few; CDR3: CASSEEGAGNSPLHF; DNA: TGTGCCAGCAGTGAGGAGGGGGCGGGAAATTCACCCCTCCACTTT
D: TRBD2; J: TRBJ2-1; V: TRBV27; size: few; CDR3: CASSLSNADSGGLSYNEQFF; DNA: TGTGCCAGCAGTTTATCGAATGCGGATAGCGGGGGCCTCTCCTACAATGAGCAGTTCTTC
D: TRBD1; J: TRBJ2-7; V: TRBV18; size: NA; CDR3: CASSPGQVGEQYF; DNA: TGTGCCAGCTCGCCGGGACAGGTCGGCGAGCAGTACTTC
D: NA; J: TRBJ2-1; V: TRBV2; size: NA; CDR3: CASSLAASYNEQFF; DNA: TGTGCCAGCAGTTTAGCGGCTAGCTACAATGAGCAGTTCTTC
D: TRBD1; J: TRBJ2-7; V: TRBV7-8; size: NA; CDR3: CASSLGTGTGTYEQYF; DNA: TGTGCCAGCAGCTTAGGGACAGGCACCGGGACCTACGAGCAGTACTTC
D: TRBD1; J: TRBJ2-3; V: TRBV7-9; size: NA; CDR3: CASSPSTGTGGADTQYF; DNA: TGTGCCAGCAGCCCGTCGACCGGCACAGGGGGAGCAGATACGCAGTATTTT
D: NA; J: TRBJ1-1; V: TRBV6-1; size: once; CDR3: CASSESGTFTLNTEAFF; DNA: TGTGCCAGCAGTGAATCAGGCACATTTACTCTGAACACTGAAGCTTTCTTT
D: NA; J: TRBJ2-7; V: TRBV5-6; size: NA; CDR3: CASSSPLYYEQYF; DNA: TGTGCCAGCAGCTCCCCGCTCTACTACGAGCAGTACTTC
D: NA; J: TRBJ1-1; V: TRBV5-1; size: NA; CDR3: CASSSARGTTEAFF; DNA: TGCGCCAGCAGCTCCGCCAGGGGAACCACTGAAGCTTTCTTT
D: NA; J: TRBJ2-2; V: TRBV5-1; size: NA; CDR3: CASSEGATGNTGELFF; DNA: TGCGCCAGCAGCGAAGGGGCGACAGGAAACACCGGGGAGCTGTTTTTT
D: NA; J: TRBJ2-5; V: TRBV5-1; size: few; CDR3: CASSPRTSRGGTQYF; DNA: TGCGCCAGCAGCCCAAGGACCAGCCGGGGTGGGACCCAGTACTTC
D: NA; J: TRBJ2-2; V: TRBV9; size: NA; CDR3: CASSVETEYTGELFF; DNA: TGTGCCAGCAGCGTAGAGACAGAGTACACCGGGGAGCTGTTTTTT
D: TRBD2; J: TRBJ2-5; V: TRBV28; size: NA; CDR3: CASSPYRGKREGETQYF; DNA: TGTGCCAGCAGTCCTTACCGAGGGAAGCGGGAGGGAGAGACCCAGTACTTC
D: NA; J: TRBJ2-1; V: TRBV6-6; size: NA; CDR3: CASRAPAETQFEQFF; DNA: TGTGCCAGCAGGGCCCCAGCGGAGACGCAATTTGAGCAGTTCTTC
D: TRBD2; J: TRBJ2-1; V: TRBV10-2; size: NA; CDR3: CASRGLAESGEQFF; DNA: TGCGCCAGCAGAGGACTAGCGGAATCTGGTGAGCAGTTCTTC
D: NA; J: TRBJ2-2; V: TRBV6-5; size: NA; CDR3: CASRRGPGRTGELFF; DNA: TGTGCCAGCAGAAGAGGCCCCGGTAGAACCGGGGAGCTGTTTTTT
D: TRBD1; J: TRBJ2-2; V: TRBV30; size: NA; CDR3: CAWSGTGNTGELFF; DNA: TGTGCCTGGAGTGGGACAGGGAACACCGGGGAGCTGTTTTTT
D: TRBD1; J: TRBJ2-5; V: TRBV5-1; size: NA; CDR3: CASSLGDREGETQYF; DNA: TGCGCCAGCAGCTTGGGGGACAGGGAAGGAGAGACCCAGTACTTC
D: TRBD1; J: TRBJ1-4; V: TRBV5-1; size: NA; CDR3: CASRSGTGRSTGNEKLFF; DNA: TGCGCCAGCAGGTCCGGGACAGGTCGGTCTACTGGTAATGAAAAACTGTTTTTT
D: TRBD2; J: TRBJ2-3; V: TRBV19; size: once; CDR3: CASRLRGLAGGQGDTQYF; DNA: TGTGCCAGTAGACTTCGGGGACTAGCGGGGGGGCAAGGAGATACGCAGTATTTT
D: TRBD2; J: TRBJ2-1; V: TRBV7-9; size: many; CDR3: CASSLVPSGSFYNEQFF; DNA: TGTGCCAGCAGCTTAGTGCCTAGCGGGAGTTTTTACAATGAGCAGTTCTTC
D: NA; J: TRBJ1-1; V: TRBV5-5; size: NA; CDR3: CASSWVRTTNTEAFF; DNA: TGTGCCAGCAGCTGGGTCCGGACAACTAACACTGAAGCTTTCTTT
D: NA; J: TRBJ1-2; V: TRBV29-1; size: NA; CDR3: CSVEGGGAGYTF; DNA: TGCAGCGTTGAAGGGGGGGGCGCGGGCTACACCTTC
D: TRBD2; J: TRBJ2-3; V: TRBV6-1; size: NA; CDR3: CASSEALGTSGGDTQYF; DNA: TGTGCCAGCAGTGAAGCGCTTGGGACTAGCGGGGGAGATACGCAGTATTTT
D: NA; J: TRBJ1-1; V: TRBV18; size: NA; CDR3: CASSLPTQTEAFF; DNA: TGTGCCAGCTCACTACCGACTCAAACTGAAGCTTTCTTT
D: NA; J: TRBJ2-2; V: TRBV9; size: few; CDR3: CASSVNSASNTGELFF; DNA: TGTGCCAGCAGCGTAAATAGCGCCTCGAACACCGGGGAGCTGTTTTTT
D: NA; J: TRBJ1-1; V: TRBV2; size: NA; CDR3: CASLSEGLNTEAFF; DNA: TGTGCCAGCCTCTCGGAGGGGTTGAACACTGAAGCTTTCTTT
D: NA; J: TRBJ2-1; V: TRBV5-1; size: NA; CDR3: CASTKSSYNEQFF; DNA: TGCGCCAGCACCAAGAGCTCCTACAATGAGCAGTTCTTC
D: NA; J: TRBJ2-7; V: TRBV7-7; size: NA; CDR3: CASSPAGAPYEQYF; DNA: TGTGCTAGCAGCCCCGCTGGGGCTCCATACGAGCAGTACTTC
D: TRBD2; J: TRBJ2-5; V: TRBV25-1; size: NA; CDR3: CASSRLAGVWEQYF; DNA: TGTGCCAGCAGCAGGCTAGCGGGAGTCTGGGAGCAGTACTTC
D: TRBD2; J: TRBJ2-7; V: TRBV5-4; size: NA; CDR3: CASSSGGVGEQYF; DNA: TGTGCCAGCAGCTCGGGAGGAGTGGGCGAGCAGTACTTC
D: NA; J: TRBJ1-1; V: TRBV9; size: NA; CDR3: CASSVDAGVNTEAFF; DNA: TGTGCCAGCAGCGTAGATGCCGGGGTGAACACTGAAGCTTTCTTT
D: NA; J: TRBJ2-7; V: TRBV7-9; size: NA; CDR3: CASSFAETGSYEQYF; DNA: TGTGCCAGCAGCTTTGCCGAGACAGGCTCCTACGAGCAGTACTTC
D: NA; J: TRBJ2-7; V: TRBV11-2; size: NA; CDR3: CASSFGRGVYEQYF; DNA: TGTGCCAGCAGCTTCGGCAGGGGCGTTTACGAGCAGTACTTC